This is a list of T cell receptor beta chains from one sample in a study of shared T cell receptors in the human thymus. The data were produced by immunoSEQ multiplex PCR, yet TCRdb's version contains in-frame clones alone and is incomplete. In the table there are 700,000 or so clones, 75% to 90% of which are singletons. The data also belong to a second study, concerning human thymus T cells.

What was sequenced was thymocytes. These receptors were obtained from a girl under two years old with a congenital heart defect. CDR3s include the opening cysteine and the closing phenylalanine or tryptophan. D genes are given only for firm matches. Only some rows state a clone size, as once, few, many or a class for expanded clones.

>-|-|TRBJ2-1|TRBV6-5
CASSSARLSYNEQFF
TGTGCCAGCAGTTCGGCCCGACTCTCCTACAATGAGCAGTTCTTC
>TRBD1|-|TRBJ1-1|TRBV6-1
CASSEALGQDEAFF
TGTGCCAGCAGTGAAGCGCTCGGACAGGATGAAGCTTTCTTT
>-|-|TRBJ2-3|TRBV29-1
CSVEDLFIWGADTQYF
TGCAGCGTTGAAGATTTGTTTATTTGGGGCGCAGATACGCAGTATTTT
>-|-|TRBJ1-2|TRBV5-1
CASASSGCLNYGYTF
TGCGCCAGCGCTTCTTCAGGCTGCTTAAACTATGGCTACACCTTC
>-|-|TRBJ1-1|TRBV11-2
CASSLWGGIRHYYEAFF
TGTGCCAGCAGCTTATGGGGGGGTATTCGTCACTACTATGAAGCTTTCTTT
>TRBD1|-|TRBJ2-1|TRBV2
CASSPGGGNEQFF
TGTGCCAGCAGTCCAGGGGGCGGGAATGAGCAGTTCTTC
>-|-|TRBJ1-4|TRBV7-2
CASSTIQTNEKLFF
TGTGCCAGCAGCACGATACAGACTAATGAAAAACTGTTTTTT
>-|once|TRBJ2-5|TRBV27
CASGSMRLETQYF
TGTGCCAGCGGCTCAATGCGGTTAGAGACCCAGTACTTC
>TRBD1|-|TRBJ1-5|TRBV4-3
CASSRPDRYSNQPQHF
TGCGCCAGCAGCCGACCGGACAGGTATAGCAATCAGCCCCAGCATTTT
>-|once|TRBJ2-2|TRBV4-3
CASSLLPSTDIEARTGELFF
TGCGCCAGCAGCCTACTACCCTCAACGGACATCGAGGCCCGCACCGGGGAGCTGTTTTTT